This T cell receptor (beta chain) was identified in a study of human T cells and chemical hapten exposure. Individual cDNA molecules had unique molecular identifiers attached to them by the library. A single record per CDR3 protein comes from TCRdb applying MiXCR to the RACE reads. The profile covers some 52,000 distinct CDR3 sequences, with roughly 11% appearing a single time and about 1.8% taken by the ten largest. Time point specified: patch test 1, 2 weeks after DPC sensitization. Regarding treatment: therapeutic diphenylcyclopropenone sensitization with weekly scalp DPC. Extraction yielded total RNA from whole blood (unfractionated). Broader study findings: It should be noted that donors had alopecia, so their immune response may differ from healthy people's.

On this clonotype itself: What it recognizes is unknown.

The specimen was whole blood, collected in connection with sensitization to the hapten diphenylcyclopropenone (DPC). This clonotype originated in a woman aged 40 to 49 with alopecia areata. Some clones in this sample may be carry-over from other donors' samples.

CDR3: CASSSGQTYEQYF. As DNA, the CDR3 is TGCGCCAGCAGCTCGGGACAGACCTACGAGCAGTACTTC. The J gene is TRBJ2-7, the V gene TRBV5-1, with 7 bases matching TRBD1. The germline gives CDR1 SGHRS, CDR2 YFSETQ. This CDR3 comprises 13 residues. Trimming cost V 3 bases and J 2 bases; bases outside gene matches: 2.